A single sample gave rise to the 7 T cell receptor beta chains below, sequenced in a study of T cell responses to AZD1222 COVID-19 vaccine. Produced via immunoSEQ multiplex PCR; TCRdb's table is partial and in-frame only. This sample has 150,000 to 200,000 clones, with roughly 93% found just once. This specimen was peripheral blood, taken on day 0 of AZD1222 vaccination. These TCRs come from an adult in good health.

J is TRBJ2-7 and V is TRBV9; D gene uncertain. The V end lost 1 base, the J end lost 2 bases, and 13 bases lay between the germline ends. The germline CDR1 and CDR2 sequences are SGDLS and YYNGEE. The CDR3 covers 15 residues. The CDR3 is CASSVTGDPAYEQYF. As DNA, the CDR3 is TGTGCCAGCAGCGTAACTGGCGACCCCGCCTACGAGCAGTACTTC.

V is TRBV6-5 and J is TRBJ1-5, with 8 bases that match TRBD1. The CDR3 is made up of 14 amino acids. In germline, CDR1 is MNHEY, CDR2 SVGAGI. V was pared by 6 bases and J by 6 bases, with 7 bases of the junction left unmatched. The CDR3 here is CASSWTGRGQPQHF. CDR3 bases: TGTGCCAGCAGCTGGACAGGGCGAGGTCAGCCCCAGCATTTT.

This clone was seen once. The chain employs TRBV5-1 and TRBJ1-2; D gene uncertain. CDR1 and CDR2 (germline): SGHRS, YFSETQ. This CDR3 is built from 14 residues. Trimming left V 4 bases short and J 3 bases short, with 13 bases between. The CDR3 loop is CASSLDPEDYGYTF. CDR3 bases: TGCGCCAGCAGCCTGGACCCGGAGGACTATGGCTACACCTTC.

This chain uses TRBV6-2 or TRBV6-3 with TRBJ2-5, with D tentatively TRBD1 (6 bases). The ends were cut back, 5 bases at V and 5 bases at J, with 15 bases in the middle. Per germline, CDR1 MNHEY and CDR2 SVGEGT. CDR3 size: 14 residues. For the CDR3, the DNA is TGTGCCAGCAGTCCAGGACAGATCGTTGAGACCCAGTACTTC. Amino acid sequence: CASSPGQIVETQYF.

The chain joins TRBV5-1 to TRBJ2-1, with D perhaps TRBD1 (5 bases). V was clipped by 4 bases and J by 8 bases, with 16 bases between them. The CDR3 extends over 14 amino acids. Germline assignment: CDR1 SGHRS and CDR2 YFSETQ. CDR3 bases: TGCGCCAGCAGCCCGGCAGGGAATCGGGATGAGCAGTTCTTC. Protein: CASSPAGNRDEQFF.

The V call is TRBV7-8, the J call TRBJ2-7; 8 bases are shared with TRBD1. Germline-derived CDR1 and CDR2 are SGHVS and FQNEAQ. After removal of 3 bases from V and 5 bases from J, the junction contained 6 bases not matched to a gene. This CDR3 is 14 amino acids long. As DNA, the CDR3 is TGTGCCAGCAGCTTCAAGGACAGGGTCAACGAGCAGTACTTC. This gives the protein CASSFKDRVNEQYF.

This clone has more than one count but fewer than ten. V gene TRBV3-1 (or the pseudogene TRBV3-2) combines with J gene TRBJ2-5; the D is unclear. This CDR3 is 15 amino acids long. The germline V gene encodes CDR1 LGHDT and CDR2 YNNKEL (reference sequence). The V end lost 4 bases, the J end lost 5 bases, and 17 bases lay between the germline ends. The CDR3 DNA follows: TGTGCCAGCAGCCTCACCCAGGTCTTACGGGAGACCCAGTACTTC. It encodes CASSLTQVLRETQYF.